This T cell receptor beta chain was identified in a study of technical replicates of blood from a handful of donors. J lost 6 bases, V lost 7 bases, and 11 bases had no gene match. The CDR3 extends over 14 amino acids. Germline V gene lookup returns CDR1 SGHVS and CDR2 FNYEAQ. Produced via immunoSEQ multiplex PCR; TCRdb's table is partial and in-frame only. The sample includes approximately 76,000 clones, 97% seen only once; the top ten take about 0.19%. This rearrangement joins TRBV7-6 to TRBJ1-2, with TRBD1 identical over 7 bases. Sequencing was carried out using T cells isolated from PBMCs. This sequence was found in a human donor in good health. The CDR3 protein is CASTIDREGDGYTF. DNA for the CDR3: TGTGCCAGCACCATCGACAGGGAAGGGGATGGCTACACCTTC.